The next 17 T cell receptor beta chains were all read from a single sample in a study of cytomegalovirus exposure and HLA in healthy donors. PCR involved 60 Vbeta and 13 Jbeta primers. Measured with immunoSEQ multiplex PCR; TCRdb has only the in-frame clones, and not every one. The sample includes roughly 150,000 clones, roughly 71% seen only once; the top ten take under 3%. Sequencing used PBMCs. These receptor sequences come from a woman in her forties or fifties in good health and CMV-seropositive.

The rearrangement joins TRBV2 to TRBJ2-3, with TRBD1 matching over 10 bases. The V and J ends lost 6 bases and 4 bases, in that order; junction bases with no gene match: 7. The CDR3 is made up of 15 amino acids. Germline CDR1 and CDR2: SNHLY and FYNNEI. The CDR3 DNA is TGTGCCAGCAGCTCGACAGGGGGCGTAGCAGATACGCAGTATTTT. Translating gives CASSSTGGVADTQYF.

The chain uses TRBV7-3 and TRBJ2-5, with D unclear. CDR1 is SGHTA, CDR2 FQGTGA, per germline. V lost 1 base and J 11 bases, leaving 14 bases between the germline ends. The length of the CDR3 is 13 residues. The CDR3 protein is CASSLSPSSAQYF. The CDR3 nucleotides read TGTGCCAGCAGCTTAAGCCCCTCTAGTGCACAGTACTTC.

This chain links TRBV5-1 with TRBJ2-3; 10 bases are shared with TRBD2. V gave up 1 base and J gave up 0 bases; unmatched junction bases: 2. The CDR3 length is 16 residues. CDR1 SGHRS and CDR2 YFSETQ come from the germline V gene. The CDR3 loop reads CASSLLAGVSTDTQYF. The CDR3 nucleotides are TGCGCCAGCAGCTTGCTAGCGGGAGTTAGCACAGATACGCAGTATTTT.

This chain connects TRBV6-1 to TRBJ1-2, with D perhaps matching TRBD1 (5 bases). CDR3 size: 12 residues. The V and J ends lost 8 bases and 4 bases respectively, with 11 bases between them. Germline CDR1 and CDR2: MNHNS and SASEGT. The CDR3 loop reads CASSEGFYGYTF. The CDR3 bases are TGTGCCAGCTCGGAGGGGTTCTATGGCTACACCTTC.

V and J are TRBV19 and TRBJ1-2; no firm D call. V was shortened by 2 bases and J by 1 base, with 11 bases between the two germline ends. Per germline, CDR1 LNHDA and CDR2 SQIVND (reference sequence). The CDR3 is 15 amino acids. The CDR3 sequence: CASSIHTRGNYGYTF. The CDR3 DNA sequence: TGTGCCAGTAGTATACACACACGGGGTAACTATGGCTACACCTTC. The variable domain in full, with the rest retrieved from reference TRBV19 and TRBJ1-2, is DGGITQSPKYLFRKEGQNVTLSCEQNLNHDAMYWYRQDPGQGLRLIYYSQIVNDFQKGDIAEGYSVSREKKESFPLTVTSAQKNPTAFYLCASSIHTRGNYGYTFGSGTRLTVV.

The chain combines TRBV7-3 with TRBJ2-2; TRBD1 matches at 9 bases. This CDR3 is 15 amino acids long. V shed 7 bases and J 6 bases; nucleotides not matched to a gene: 9. The V gene's germline CDR1 is SGHTA and CDR2 FQGTGA. In DNA form, the CDR3 reads TGTGCCAGCACCATCGGGACAGGGATCCCCGGGGAGCTGTTTTTT. As protein: CASTIGTGIPGELFF.

The chain links TRBV5-4 to TRBJ2-6; 9 bases line up with TRBD1. This CDR3 has 16 residues. CDR1 SGHNT and CDR2 YYREEE come from the germline V gene (reference sequence). V shed 6 bases and J 1 base; nucleotides not matched to a gene: 5. CDR3 protein: CASTRQGGSGANVLTF. The CDR3 DNA is TGTGCCAGCACTCGACAGGGGGGATCTGGGGCCAACGTCCTGACTTTC.

The chain uses TRBV7-9 and TRBJ2-5; D unresolved. V gave up 2 bases and J gave up 5 bases, with 3 bases separating them. Germline lookup yields CDR1 SEHNR and CDR2 FQNEAQ (reference sequence). The CDR3 loop spans 11 amino acids. The CDR3: CASSLSETQYF. In nucleotides, the CDR3 is TGTGCCAGCAGCTTATCGGAGACCCAGTACTTC.

This chain connects TRBV30 to TRBJ1-4; D is possibly TRBD1 (5 bases). The V end was cut by 2 bases, the J end by 2 bases, with 6 bases between. Germline CDR1 GTSNPN, CDR2 SVGIG (reference sequence). The CDR3 extends over 13 amino acids. CDR3 loop: CAWSQGTNEKLFF. CDR3 nucleotides: TGTGCCTGGAGTCAGGGTACTAATGAAAAACTGTTTTTT.

This chain's CDR3 is CASSLDSLRGSRGYTF. The CDR3 nucleotides are TGTGCCAGCAGCTTAGATTCCCTGAGGGGGAGTCGTGGCTACACCTTC. This chain connects TRBV7-9 to TRBJ1-2; maybe TRBD1 (6 bases). The V end was cut by 1 base, the J end by 7 bases, with 19 bases between. From germline, CDR1 is SEHNR and CDR2 FQNEAQ (reference sequence). The CDR3 extends over 16 amino acids.

In its sample, this clone was seen a few times. V gene TRBV6-1 combines with J gene TRBJ1-2; D is undetermined. Between the trimmed V and J ends, which lost 1 base and 2 bases, there was a span of 8 bases. The CDR3 consists of 14 residues. CDR1 is MNHNS, CDR2 SASEGT, per germline. The CDR3 protein is CASSEGYSNYGYTF. The CDR3 DNA sequence: TGTGCCAGCAGTGAAGGCTACAGCAACTATGGCTACACCTTC.

This chain uses TRBV21-1 with TRBJ1-1. TRBV21-1 is a pseudogene segment. This CDR3 has 14 amino acids. For the CDR3, the DNA is TGTGCCAACCCTCGACAGCCGGGGGGCACTGAAGCTTTCTTT. It is translated as CANPRQPGGTEAFF.

The chain couples TRBV6-6 to TRBJ1-6; the D is unclear. CDR3 length equals 12 residues. The germline gives CDR1 MNHNY, CDR2 SVGAGI (reference sequence). Trimming took 6 bases from V and 7 from J, leaving 7 bases between them. The CDR3 region has the DNA TGTGCCAGCAGCTTACAGAATTCACCCCTCCACTTT. This translates into CASSLQNSPLHF.

The chain is built from TRBV6-5 and TRBJ1-1; perhaps TRBD1 as D (6 bases). Germline V gives CDR1 MNHEY, CDR2 SVGAGI. The CDR3 length is 15 residues. With 6 bases removed from V and 6 bases from J, the gap between germline ends came to 20 bases. The CDR3 protein is CASRPYPGEGPEAFF. The CDR3 DNA follows: TGTGCCAGCAGACCATACCCAGGGGAGGGACCTGAAGCTTTCTTT.

This clone was seen once. The same CDR3 can be traced to other DNA sequences in this sample. The J gene is TRBJ1-1, the V gene TRBV19; the D is unclear. The CDR3 totals 14 residues. V was shortened by 1 base and J by 4 bases, with 10 bases between the two germline ends. Germline V gene sequence: CDR1 LNHDA, CDR2 SQIVND (reference sequence). The CDR3 loop reads CASSIGTAGTEAFF. CDR3 nucleotides: TGTGCCAGTAGTATAGGGACGGCGGGCACTGAAGCTTTCTTT.

The V call is TRBV5-1, the J call TRBJ1-1; TRBD1 matches at 9 bases. This CDR3 comprises 16 residues. CDR1 SGHRS and CDR2 YFSETQ come from the germline V gene. The trim removed 4 bases at V and 7 bases at J, leaving 14 bases unmatched. CDR3 sequence (DNA): TGCGCCAGCAGCATAACTCCCGGGACAGGGAGACTTGAAGCTTTCTTT. It specifies CASSITPGTGRLEAFF.

A note on this clone: A junction end diverges from the germline sequence, so it may reflect a read error. The J gene is TRBJ2-1, the V gene TRBV19, with D tentatively TRBD1 (5 bases). Germline CDR1 reads LNHDA; CDR2 reads SQIVND (reference sequence). This CDR3 region has 15 residues. DNA of the CDR3: TGTGCCAGTAGTATAGGTGGTAGGGGATACATTGAGCAGTTCTTC. Protein product: CASSIGGRGYIEQFF. Using reference TRBV19 and TRBJ2-1 for the parts outside the CDR3, the full variable domain is DGGITQSPKYLFRKEGQNVTLSCEQNLNHDAMYWYRQDPGQGLRLIYYSQIVNDFQKGDIAEGYSVSREKKESFPLTVTSAQKNPTAFYLCASSIGGRGYIEQFFGPGTRLTVL.